This T cell receptor beta chain was sequenced in a study of T cells in Graves' hyperthyroidism and ophthalmopathy. Study-level points and caveats: Most thyroid clonotypes expanded above 0.001 were also detected in blood.

The CDR3 has 16 amino acids. Germline values: CDR1 SGHKS, CDR2 YYEKEE (reference sequence). V lost 1 base, J lost 6 bases, and 9 bases stayed unmatched. There are many counts of this clonotype. Antigen: not known. Amplified TCR beta CDR3 regions derived from RNA transcripts. The primer set for the first-round RT-PCR of the TCR CDR3 was HTBI. One entry per CDR3 protein results from TCRdb running MiXCR on the multiplex PCR reads. Of around 300,000 distinct CDR3 sequences in the sample, roughly an eighth were seen once. The source material was blood. This chain connects TRBV5-5 to TRBJ1-5; 8 nucleotides line up with TRBD1. The TCR was taken from a middle-aged woman with Graves' hyperthyroidism. Here the CDR3 DNA reads TGTGCCAGCAGCTTGAGGTCGCAGGGGGCAGGTCAGCCCCAGCATTTT. Its translation is CASSLRSQGAGQPQHF. Looking up the rest from reference TRBV5-5 and TRBJ1-5 gives the full variable domain: DAGVTQSPTHLIKTRGQQVTLRCSPISGHKSVSWYQQVLGQGPQFIFQYYEKEERGRGNFPDRFSARQFPNYSSELNVNALLLGDSALYLCASSLRSQGAGQPQHFGDGTRLSIL.